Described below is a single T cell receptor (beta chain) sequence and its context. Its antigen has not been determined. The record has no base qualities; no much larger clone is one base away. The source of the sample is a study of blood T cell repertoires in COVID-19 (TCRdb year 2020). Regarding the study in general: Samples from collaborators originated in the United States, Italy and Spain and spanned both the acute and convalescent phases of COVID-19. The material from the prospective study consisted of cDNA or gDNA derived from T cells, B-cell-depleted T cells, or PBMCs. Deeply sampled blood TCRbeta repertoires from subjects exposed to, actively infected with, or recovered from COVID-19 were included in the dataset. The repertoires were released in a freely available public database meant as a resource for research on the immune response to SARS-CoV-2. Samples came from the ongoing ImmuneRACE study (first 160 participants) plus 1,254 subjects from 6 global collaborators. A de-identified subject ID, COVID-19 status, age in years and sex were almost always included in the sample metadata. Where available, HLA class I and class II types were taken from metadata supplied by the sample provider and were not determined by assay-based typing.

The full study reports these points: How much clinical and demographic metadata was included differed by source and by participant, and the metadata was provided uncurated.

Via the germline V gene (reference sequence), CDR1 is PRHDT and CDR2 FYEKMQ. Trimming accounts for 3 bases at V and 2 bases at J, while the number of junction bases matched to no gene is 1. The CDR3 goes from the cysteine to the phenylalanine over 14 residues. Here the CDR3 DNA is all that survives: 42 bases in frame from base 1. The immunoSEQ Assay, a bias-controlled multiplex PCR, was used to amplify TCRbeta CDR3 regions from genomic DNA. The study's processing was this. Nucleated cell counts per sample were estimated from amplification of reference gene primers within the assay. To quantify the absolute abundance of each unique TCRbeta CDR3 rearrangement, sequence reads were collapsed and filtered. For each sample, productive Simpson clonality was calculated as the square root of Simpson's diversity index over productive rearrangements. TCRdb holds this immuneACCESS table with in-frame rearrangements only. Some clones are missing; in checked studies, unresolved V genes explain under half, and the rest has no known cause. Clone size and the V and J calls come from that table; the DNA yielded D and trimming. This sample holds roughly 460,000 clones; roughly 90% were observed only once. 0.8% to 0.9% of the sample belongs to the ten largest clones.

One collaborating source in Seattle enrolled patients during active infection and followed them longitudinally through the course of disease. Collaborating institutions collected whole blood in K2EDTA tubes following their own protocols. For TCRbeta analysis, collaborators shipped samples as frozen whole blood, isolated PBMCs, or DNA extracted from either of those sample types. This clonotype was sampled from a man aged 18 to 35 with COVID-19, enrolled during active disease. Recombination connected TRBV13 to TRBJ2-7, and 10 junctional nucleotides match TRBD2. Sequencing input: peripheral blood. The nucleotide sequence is TGTGCCAGCAGCTTTAGCGGGAGGACCTACGAGCAGTACTTC. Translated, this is CASSFSGRTYEQYF.